The source of this T cell receptor beta chain is a study of T cell changes during pregnancy in multiple sclerosis. The junction had 12 bases not matched to a gene; V was cut back by 4 bases and J by 7 bases. Germline lookup yields CDR1 GTSNPN and CDR2 SVGIG (reference sequence). This CDR3 comprises 15 residues. The method was immunoSEQ multiplex PCR; TCRdb's version includes in-frame clones alone and lacks a portion of them. The sample yields roughly 110,000 clones, under 95% seen once. The sequence was collected from a female donor with multiple sclerosis, enrolled in a pregnancy study. The rearrangement links TRBV30 to TRBJ1-4; 7 bases fit TRBD1. Specimen: peripheral blood, collected after pregnancy. The CDR3 sequence is CAWNPTGRGGEKLFF. The CDR3 coding sequence is TGTGCCTGGAACCCGACAGGGAGAGGGGGTGAAAAACTGTTTTTT.